Listed below are T cell receptor beta chains from one sample, sequenced in a study of cytomegalovirus exposure and HLA in healthy donors. Sequencing used immunoSEQ multiplex PCR; TCRdb keeps in-frame clones, though not all of them. In the table there are tens of thousands of clones, roughly three quarters of which are singletons. Sequencing input: PBMCs. The receptors here all came from a man between 25 and 39 years old in good health and CMV-seronegative. Each CDR3 is given with its conserved first and last residue. The D gene is left open where the match is weak. The size field is filled for only some rows; it gives once, few, many or a size class.

clone size,V gene,J gene,D gene,CDR3 protein,CDR3 DNA
-,TRBV25-1,TRBJ2-1,TRBD1,CASSELGTRGLDEQFF,TGTGCCAGCAGTGAATTGGGGACAAGGGGGCTCGATGAGCAGTTCTTC
few,TRBV6-5,TRBJ1-5,-,CASSYSPGSDQPQHF,TGTGCCAGCAGTTATTCCCCGGGATCAGATCAGCCCCAGCATTTT
few,TRBV6-1,TRBJ1-4,TRBD1,CASSEAGGFEKLFF,TGTGCCAGCAGTGAAGCAGGGGGCTTTGAAAAACTGTTTTTT
-,TRBV6-1,TRBJ2-7,-,CASSENGLNSYEQYF,TGTGCCAGCAGTGAAAATGGCCTTAACTCCTACGAGCAGTACTTC
-,TRBV5-1,TRBJ1-2,TRBD1,CASSQGQGGGYTF,TGCGCCAGCAGCCAGGGACAGGGTGGTGGCTACACCTTC
-,TRBV7-2,TRBJ2-1,-,CASSLDRGSYNEQFF,TGTGCCAGCAGCTTAGATAGGGGATCCTACAATGAGCAGTTCTTC
-,TRBV5-1,TRBJ1-1,-,CASKRDSTAFF,TGCGCCAGCAAAAGGGACTCGACCGCTTTCTTT
-,TRBV18,TRBJ2-5,-,CASSRGGETQYF,TGTGCCAGCTCACGAGGCGGAGAGACCCAGTACTTC
few,TRBV4-2,TRBJ2-7,-,CASSQDYEQGGNEQYF,TGTGCCAGCAGCCAAGATTACGAGCAAGGGGGAAACGAGCAGTACTTC
-,TRBV29-1,TRBJ1-2,TRBD1,CSVRPGQGNYGYTF,TGCAGCGTTCGCCCAGGACAGGGGAATTATGGCTACACCTTC
-,TRBV4-2,TRBJ1-6,-,CASSQDRATGGSPLHF,TGTGCCAGCAGCCAAGATCGGGCAACCGGAGGTTCACCCCTCCACTTT
-,TRBV18,TRBJ1-4,-,CASSPLGQGDEKLFF,TGTGCCAGCTCACCACTCGGCCAAGGGGATGAAAAACTGTTTTTT
-,TRBV28,TRBJ1-4,TRBD1,CASSWDRTNEKLFF,TGTGCCAGCAGTTGGGACAGAACTAATGAAAAACTGTTTTTT
-,TRBV28,TRBJ2-5,TRBD1,CASSWTGIRETQYF,TGTGCCAGCAGTTGGACAGGGATCCGGGAGACCCAGTACTTC
-,TRBV2,TRBJ1-2,-,CASSESLYGYTF,TGTGCCAGCAGTGAGAGCCTCTATGGCTACACCTTC
-,TRBV9,TRBJ2-1,TRBD2,CASSVGGEGYNEQFF,TGTGCCAGCAGCGTAGGAGGGGAGGGCTACAATGAGCAGTTCTTC
few,TRBV11-2,TRBJ2-7,-,CASSLDLGGNEQYF,TGTGCCAGCAGCTTAGATTTAGGGGGTAACGAGCAGTACTTC
-,TRBV7-2,TRBJ1-6,TRBD1,CASSLVGTGASPLHF,TGTGCCAGCAGCTTAGTCGGGACAGGGGCTTCACCCCTCCACTTT
once,TRBV4-3,TRBJ1-4,-,CASSQDLPGGTNEKLFF,TGCGCCAGCAGCCAAGATCTTCCCGGGGGGACTAATGAAAAACTGTTTTTT
once,TRBV7-2,TRBJ2-7,-,CASSLVVTAYEQYF,TGTGCCAGCAGCTTAGTGGTGACTGCCTACGAGCAGTACTTC
few,TRBV4-2,TRBJ1-3,-,CASSQERSGVRNTIYF,TGTGCCAGCAGCCAAGAGAGGTCGGGGGTGAGAAACACCATATATTTT
-,TRBV4-3,TRBJ2-7,TRBD1,CASSHLGQKAYEQYF,TGCGCCAGCAGCCATCTGGGACAGAAAGCCTACGAGCAGTACTTC
-,TRBV6-1,TRBJ2-1,-,CASSTGGLGQFF,TGTGCCAGCAGTACTGGCGGCTTAGGGCAGTTCTTC
once,TRBV9,TRBJ2-5,-,CASSAAGSAPGTQYF,TGTGCCAGCAGCGCCGCCGGCAGCGCCCCCGGGACCCAGTACTTC
few,TRBV18,TRBJ1-5,-,CASSPTVRVGDQPQHF,TGTGCCAGCTCTCCGACGGTAAGAGTAGGGGATCAGCCCCAGCATTTT
few,TRBV11-2,TRBJ1-1,-,CASRAITGPNTEAFF,TGTGCCAGCAGGGCAATCACGGGTCCGAACACTGAAGCTTTCTTT
few,TRBV6-5,TRBJ1-6,-,CASSYGTRNSPLHF,TGTGCCAGCAGTTACGGTACGAGGAATTCACCCCTCCACTTT
-,TRBV25-1,TRBJ2-2,TRBD1,CASRNRGTGELFF,TGTGCCAGCAGAAACAGGGGCACCGGGGAGCTGTTTTTT
-,TRBV9,TRBJ1-1,-,CASSAGLNTEAFF,TGTGCCAGCAGCGCGGGGTTGAACACTGAAGCTTTCTTT
few,TRBV4-1,TRBJ1-4,-,CASSPGGIVQGKLFF,TGCGCCAGCAGCCCGGGTGGCATCGTCCAGGGTAAACTGTTTTTT
-,TRBV5-8,TRBJ1-1,-,CASSFDRIPEAFF,TGTGCCAGCAGCTTCGACAGGATCCCTGAAGCTTTCTTT
-,TRBV6-5,TRBJ2-7,-,CASNSVAYEQYF,TGTGCCAGCAACAGTGTTGCGTACGAGCAGTACTTC
-,TRBV20-1,TRBJ2-5,-,CSAYRVGTQYF,TGCAGTGCTTACAGGGTTGGGACCCAGTACTTC
-,TRBV18,TRBJ1-1,-,CASSPLNTRLTEAFF,TGTGCCAGCTCACCACTGAATACTCGATTGACTGAAGCTTTCTTT
-,TRBV11-3,TRBJ2-7,TRBD2,CASSVSGRGGAYEQYF,TGTGCCAGCAGCGTCTCGGGGCGCGGGGGAGCCTACGAGCAGTACTTC
-,TRBV7-6,TRBJ1-1,-,CASSLGRDSTEAFF,TGTGCCAGCAGCTTGGGCCGGGACTCGACTGAAGCTTTCTTT
-,TRBV19,TRBJ2-1,-,CASSTRGNEQFF,TGTGCCAGTAGTACAAGGGGGAATGAGCAGTTCTTC
-,TRBV7-9,TRBJ2-5,-,CASSLGAGSETQYF,TGTGCCAGCAGCTTAGGGGCAGGTTCGGAGACCCAGTACTTC
few,TRBV5-1,TRBJ2-2,TRBD1,CASVGTGNTGELFF,TGCGCCAGCGTTGGGACAGGAAACACCGGGGAGCTGTTTTTT
-,TRBV6-4,TRBJ2-2,-,CASSARGVDTGELFF,TGTGCCAGCAGTGCCCGCGGAGTCGACACCGGGGAGCTGTTTTTT
-,TRBV11-2,TRBJ2-3,-,CASSSPSSWVLGGTQYF,TGTGCCAGCAGCTCTCCTTCTTCGTGGGTCCTAGGAGGTACGCAGTATTTT
-,TRBV29-1,TRBJ2-7,TRBD1,CSVKGDRRYEQYF,TGCAGCGTTAAAGGGGACAGGCGCTACGAGCAGTACTTC
-,TRBV6-1,TRBJ1-6,-,CASSPGQTSSPLHF,TGTGCCAGCAGCCCAGGACAAACAAGTTCACCCCTCCACTTT
-,TRBV4-3,TRBJ1-2,-,CASSQVLGRGNGYTF,TGCGCCAGCAGCCAAGTCTTAGGCAGGGGAAACGGCTACACCTTC
-,TRBV28,TRBJ2-7,-,CASTTQIGDEQYF,TGTGCCAGCACAACGCAGATCGGGGACGAGCAGTACTTC
-,TRBV4-2,TRBJ1-3,-,CASSRRLVEAGNTIYF,TGTGCCAGCAGCCGAAGATTGGTAGAGGCCGGAAACACCATATATTTT
-,TRBV7-2,TRBJ2-2,TRBD2,CASSLGLAGALGTGELFF,TGTGCCAGCAGCCTCGGACTAGCGGGGGCCCTGGGCACCGGGGAGCTGTTTTTT
-,TRBV4-1,TRBJ2-3,TRBD2,CASRGSRGGTDTQYF,TGCGCCAGCAGGGGGAGTCGGGGAGGGACAGATACGCAGTATTTT
-,TRBV6-1,TRBJ2-7,-,CARSTGQYYEQYF,TGTGCCAGATCTACAGGACAGTACTACGAGCAGTACTTC
-,TRBV6-5,TRBJ2-7,-,CASSYLGRTVNEQYF,TGTGCCAGCAGTTACTTGGGGAGGACCGTCAACGAGCAGTACTTC
few,TRBV11-2,TRBJ2-5,-,CASSSGVEETQYF,TGTGCCAGCAGCTCGGGGGTCGAAGAGACCCAGTACTTC
-,TRBV2,TRBJ2-7,TRBD1,CASRGPPRQGSHEQYF,TGTGCCAGCAGGGGCCCTCCGAGACAGGGGAGCCACGAGCAGTACTTC
few,TRBV10-3,TRBJ2-7,TRBD1,CAIRAGTGMGEQYF,TGTGCCATCAGAGCCGGGACAGGGATGGGCGAGCAGTACTTC
-,TRBV29-1,TRBJ2-5,-,CSFDMTRETQYF,TGCAGCTTTGACATGACGCGGGAGACCCAGTACTTC
-,TRBV5-4,TRBJ2-2,TRBD1,CASSSTTGLNTGELFF,TGTGCCAGCAGCTCCACGACAGGGCTGAACACCGGGGAGCTGTTTTTT
once,TRBV6-1,TRBJ2-7,-,CASSTQGIDEQYF,TGTGCCAGCAGTACTCAGGGGATTGACGAGCAGTACTTC
-,TRBV7-2,TRBJ2-3,TRBD2,CASSSLAGVPDTQYF,TGTGCCAGCAGCTCTTTAGCGGGAGTACCAGATACGCAGTATTTT
-,TRBV6-1,TRBJ1-1,-,CASSEKGGNTEAFF,TGTGCCAGCAGTGAAAAAGGGGGAAACACTGAAGCTTTCTTT
few,TRBV21-1,TRBJ1-5,-,CASSKARNSNQPQHF,TGTGCCAGCAGCAAAGCCAGGAACAGTAATCAGCCCCAGCATTTT
-,TRBV27,TRBJ1-2,TRBD1,CASSPGQGNGYTF,TGTGCCAGCAGTCCCGGACAGGGGAATGGCTACACCTTC